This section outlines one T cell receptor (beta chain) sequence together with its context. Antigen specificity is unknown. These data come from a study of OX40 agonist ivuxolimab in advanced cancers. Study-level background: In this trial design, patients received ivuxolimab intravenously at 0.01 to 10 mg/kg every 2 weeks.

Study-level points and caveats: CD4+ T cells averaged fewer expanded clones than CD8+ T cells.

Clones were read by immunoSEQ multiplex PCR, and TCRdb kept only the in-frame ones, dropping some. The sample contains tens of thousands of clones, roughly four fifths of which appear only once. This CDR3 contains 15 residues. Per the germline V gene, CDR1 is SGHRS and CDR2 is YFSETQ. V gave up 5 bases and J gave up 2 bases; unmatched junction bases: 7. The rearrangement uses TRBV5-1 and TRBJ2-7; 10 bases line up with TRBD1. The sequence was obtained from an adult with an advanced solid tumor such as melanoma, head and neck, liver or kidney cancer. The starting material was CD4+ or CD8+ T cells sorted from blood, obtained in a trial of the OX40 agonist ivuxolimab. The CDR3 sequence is CASSRGQGLAYEQYF. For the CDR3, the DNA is TGCGCCAGCAGTCGGGGACAGGGGCTGGCCTACGAGCAGTACTTC.